This T cell receptor (beta chain) is drawn from a study of CD8+ T cells in alopecia areata. Stated treatment: oral pan-JAK inhibitor, 5-10 mg twice daily. Punch biopsies of lesional scalp, plus peripheral blood, were taken from alopecia areata patients. RNA, once extracted, was reverse transcribed into cDNA for use as the sequencing template. This table comes from immunoSEQ multiplex PCR, and its TCRdb copy is limited to in-frame clones, with some not included. The sample lists under 150,000 clones; 53% were seen once. The CDR3 is made up of 11 amino acids. Trimming cost V 7 bases and J 8 bases, with 11 bases left between them. Germline CDR1 reads SQVTM; CDR2 reads ANQGSEA.

Sequencing used CD4+ T cells sorted from blood, obtained at week 4, from a patient treated with tofacitinib. The receptor's source is a human donor with alopecia areata. The gene calls are TRBV29-1 and TRBJ1-4; D unclear. The CDR3 DNA is TGCAGCGGGCGGGCAGGAGAAAAACTGTTTTTT. Amino acid sequence: CSGRAGEKLFF.